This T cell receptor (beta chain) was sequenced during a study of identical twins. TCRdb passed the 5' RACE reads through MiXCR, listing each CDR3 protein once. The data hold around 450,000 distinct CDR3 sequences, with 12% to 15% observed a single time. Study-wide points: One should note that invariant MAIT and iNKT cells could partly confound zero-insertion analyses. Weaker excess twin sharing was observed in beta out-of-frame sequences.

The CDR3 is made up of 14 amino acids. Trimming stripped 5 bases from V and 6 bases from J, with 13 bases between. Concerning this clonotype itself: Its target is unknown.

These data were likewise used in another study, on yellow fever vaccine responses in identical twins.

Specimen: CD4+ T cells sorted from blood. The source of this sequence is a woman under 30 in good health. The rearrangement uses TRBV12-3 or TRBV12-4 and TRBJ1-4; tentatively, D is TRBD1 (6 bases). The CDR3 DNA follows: TGTGCCAGCAGTGGGTCAGGGGTTTATGAAAAACTGTTTTTT. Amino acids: CASSGSGVYEKLFF.